The 8 T cell receptor beta chains below were found in one sample sequenced in a study of tumor-infiltrating lymphocytes in primary liver carcinoma. From 20-30 mg of unsorted bulk tissue, DNA and RNA were co-extracted together. TCR beta cDNA came from about 500 ng total RNA, primed with a constant-region primer. Libraries of TCR beta came from three nested multiplex PCR rounds with slightly modified ARM-PCR. Investigators reported that the first two PCR rounds, at 10 to 11 cycles each, used TRBV1-TRBV30 forward primers with a C-beta reverse primer. Each CDR3 protein is one row after TCRdb ran MiXCR on the multiplex PCR reads. Here the sample spans about 74,000 distinct CDR3 sequences, almost 70% being singletons. The sample comprised liver tumor tissue from sampling region 4. Documented subset: tumor region T4, right-lateral pole. The receptors were gathered from a man aged 35-49 years with primary liver carcinoma and hepatitis B virus infection.

The gene calls are TRBV19 and TRBJ1-5, with D uncertain. Germline CDR1 is LNHDA and CDR2 is SQIVND (reference sequence). Trimming stripped 7 bases from V and 11 bases from J, with 15 bases between. The CDR3 runs 12 residues. Here the CDR3 reads CASTVRGQSQHF. CDR3 sequence (DNA): TGTGCCAGTACCGTTAGAGGCCAGTCCCAGCATTTT.

As to this clonotype: Given a much more abundant clone one base away, this may be a read error. V usage is TRBV29-1 and J usage is TRBJ2-3; 8 bases match TRBD2. CDR1 SQVTM and CDR2 ANQGSEA come from the germline V gene. The CDR3 length is 11 residues. Losses at the gene ends were 6 bases for V and 9 bases for J; bases not matched to a gene: 5. CDR3 in DNA: TGCAGCGTCGGGGGGGGAGTCACGCAGTATTTT. It translates to CSVGGGVTQYF.

The genes are TRBV12-3 or TRBV12-4 and TRBJ1-2, with TRBD1 as a possible D gene (6 bases). The CDR3 sequence is 12 residues long. The V end was cut by 7 bases, the J end by 8 bases, with 14 bases between. This CDR3 is CASNPKGGGYTF. In DNA form, the CDR3 reads TGTGCCAGCAATCCTAAGGGGGGAGGCTACACCTTC.

This clonotype was seen more than once but under ten times. The gene calls are TRBV20-1 and TRBJ2-1; the match to TRBD1 covers 9 bases. Germline V lookup: CDR1 DFQATT, CDR2 SNEGSKA (reference sequence). CDR3 length: 13 amino acids. After removal of 2 bases from V and 6 bases from J, the junction contained 2 bases not matched to a gene. The DNA for the CDR3 is TGCAGTGCTAGATCGACAGGGGGCAATGAGCAGTTCTTC. It specifies CSARSTGGNEQFF.

Remarks on this clonotype: A read error may account for a junction end that differs from germline. The chain employs TRBV11-1 and TRBJ2-3, with 10 nucleotides matching TRBD2. The CDR3 covers 16 residues. CDR1 SGHAT and CDR2 FQDESV come from the germline V gene (reference sequence). The CDR3 DNA follows: TGTGCCAGCAGCAAGGGACTAGCGTTTATCACAGATACGCAATATTTT. Translating it yields CASSKGLAFITDTQYF.

As to this clonotype: Because it lacks the conserved phenylalanine or tryptophan at the end, this CDR3 is likely a read error. The chain has TRBV7-9 and TRBJ2-2; D is unresolved. CDR3 length equals 12 residues. The germline V gene encodes CDR1 SEHNR and CDR2 FQNEAQ (reference sequence). The CDR3 is CASSFNIGELFY. The CDR3 region has the DNA TGTGCCAGCAGCTTTAACATCGGGGAGCTGTTTTAT.

Notes on this clonotype: The conserved final phenylalanine or tryptophan is absent from the CDR3, which likely points to a read error. V and J are TRBV29-1 and TRBJ2-1; 10 nucleotides align to TRBD2. The J call could be wrong; TRBJ2-7 is a better fit for the DNA end. This CDR3 is 14 amino acids long. Germline lookup yields CDR1 SQVTM and CDR2 ANQGSEA. The CDR3 sequence is CSATLAGESDEQYS. The DNA for the CDR3 is TGCAGCGCGACTCTAGCGGGAGAATCTGATGAGCAGTACTCC.

In regard to this clonotype: The junction differs from germline at one of its ends, possibly a read error. The chain is built from TRBV11-2 and TRBJ2-7; 10 bases align to TRBD2. CDR1 and CDR2 from the germline V gene are SGHAT and FQNNGV. This CDR3 spans 16 amino acids. The CDR3 region is CTSNRLGLADAYEQYF. The CDR3 DNA reads as TGTACCAGCAACCGACTCGGACTAGCGGATGCCTACGAGCAATACTTT.